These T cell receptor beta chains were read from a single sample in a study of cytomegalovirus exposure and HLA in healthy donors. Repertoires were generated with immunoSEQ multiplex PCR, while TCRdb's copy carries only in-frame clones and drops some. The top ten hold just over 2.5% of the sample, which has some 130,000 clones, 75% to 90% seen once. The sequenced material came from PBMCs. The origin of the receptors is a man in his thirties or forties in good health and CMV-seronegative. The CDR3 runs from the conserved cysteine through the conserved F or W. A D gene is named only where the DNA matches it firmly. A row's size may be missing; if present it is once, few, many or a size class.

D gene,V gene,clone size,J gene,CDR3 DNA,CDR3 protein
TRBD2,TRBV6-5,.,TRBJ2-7,TGTGCCAGCAGGACTAGCGGGAGGCCCTACGAGCAGTACTTC,CASRTSGRPYEQYF
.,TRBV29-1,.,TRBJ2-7,TGCAGCGTTGCGGGGGGACAGGATCACTACGAGCAGTACTTC,CSVAGGQDHYEQYF
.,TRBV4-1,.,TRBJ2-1,TGCGCCAGCAGCCAGGGTCCGCAGTTAGCTCGCGCTGAGCAGTTCTTC,CASSQGPQLARAEQFF
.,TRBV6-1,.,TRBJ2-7,TGTGCCAGCAGTGACAGCTACGAGCAGTACTTC,CASSDSYEQYF
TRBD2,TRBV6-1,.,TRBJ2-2,TGTGCCAGCAGTGATCTACTCAGCGGGAGGGCAAACACCGGGGAGCTGTTTTTT,CASSDLLSGRANTGELFF
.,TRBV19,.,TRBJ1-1,TGTGCCAGTAGCACGCTACTGAAAGCTTTCTTT,CASSTLLKAFF
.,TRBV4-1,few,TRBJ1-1,TGCGCCAGCAGCCAAGTTAGGGGGATCACAGGAATCAACACTGAAGCTTTCTTT,CASSQVRGITGINTEAFF
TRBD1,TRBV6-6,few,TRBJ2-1,TGTGCCAGCAGACGAGGACAGGGGAAAGATTACAATGAGCAGTTCTTC,CASRRGQGKDYNEQFF
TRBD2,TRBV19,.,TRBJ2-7,TGTGCCAGTAGTATTCGGCGGGAGGGCCTCTACGAGCAGTACTTC,CASSIRREGLYEQYF
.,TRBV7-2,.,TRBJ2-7,TGTGCCAGCAGCGGTTACCCCCAAACTGCATCCTACGAGCAGTACTTC,CASSGYPQTASYEQYF
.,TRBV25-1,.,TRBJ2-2,TGTGCCAGCAGATCGTCCGGGGAGCTGTTTTTT,CASRSSGELFF
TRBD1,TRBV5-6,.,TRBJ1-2,TGTGCCAGCAGCCCTTTGACAGGGTGGTACGGCTACCCCTTC,CASSPLTGWYGYPF
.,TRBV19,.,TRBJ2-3,TGTGCCAGTAGTAACCCCCGACTGGAAGATACGCAGTATTTT,CASSNPRLEDTQYF
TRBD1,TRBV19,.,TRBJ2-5,TGTGCCAGTAGCGGACAGGGGGCAAGGGAGACCCAGTACTTC,CASSGQGARETQYF
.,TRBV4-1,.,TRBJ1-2,TGCGCCAGCAGCCAAAATACAGGGTTGGATGGCTACACCTTC,CASSQNTGLDGYTF
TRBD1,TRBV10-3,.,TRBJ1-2,TGTGCCATCAGTATAGGGACAGCCGCCGACAACCCTTATGGCTACACCTTC,CAISIGTAADNPYGYTF
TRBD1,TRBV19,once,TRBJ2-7,TGTGCCAGTAGTGCAGGGGGAAGCTCCTACGAGCAGTACTTC,CASSAGGSSYEQYF
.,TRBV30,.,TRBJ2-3,TGTGCCTGGAGTACAGGAAGCACAGATACGCAGTATTTT,CAWSTGSTDTQYF
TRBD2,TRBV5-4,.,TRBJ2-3,TGTGCCAGCAGCTTCCTAGCGGGGAGCACAGATACGCAGTATTTT,CASSFLAGSTDTQYF
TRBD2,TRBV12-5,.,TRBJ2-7,TGTGCTAGTGGTTTGGGACTAGCGGGAGTTGGGTACGAGCAGTACTTC,CASGLGLAGVGYEQYF
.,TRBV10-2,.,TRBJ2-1,TGCGCCAGCAGTGAGGTCCGACTAGATGAGCAGTTCTTC,CASSEVRLDEQFF
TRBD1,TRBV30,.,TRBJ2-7,TGTGCCAGATCCGGGACAGGGAACTACGAGCAGTACTTC,CARSGTGNYEQYF
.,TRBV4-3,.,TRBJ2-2,TGCGCCAGCAGCCAAGATTTTTTGGTGGGCAGGGTCTTCCCCGGGGAGCTGTTTTTT,CASSQDFLVGRVFPGELFF
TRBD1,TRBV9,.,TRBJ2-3,TGTGCCAGCAGCGGACCCGGGACAGCGGGCACAGATACGCAGTATTTT,CASSGPGTAGTDTQYF
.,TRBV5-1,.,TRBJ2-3,TGCGCCAGCAGCACGAGCCAGGCTAACACAGATACGCAGTATTTT,CASSTSQANTDTQYF
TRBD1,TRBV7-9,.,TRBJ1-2,TGTGCCAGCAGCTACGGGACAGACTATGGCTACACCTTC,CASSYGTDYGYTF
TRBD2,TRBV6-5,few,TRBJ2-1,TGTGCCAGCAGCCCAGCGGGAGCGGCCTACAATGAGCAGTTCTTC,CASSPAGAAYNEQFF
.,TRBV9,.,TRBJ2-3,TGTGCCAGCAGCGTAGACTTCGCCGCTGCAGATACGCAGTATTTT,CASSVDFAAADTQYF
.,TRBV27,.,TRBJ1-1,TGTGCCAGCAGTTTATCGGGAAGGGGCACTGAAGCTTTCTTT,CASSLSGRGTEAFF
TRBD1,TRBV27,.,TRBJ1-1,TGTGCCAGCAGCGCTGGCTCAGGGGGCATGACTGAAGCTTTCTTT,CASSAGSGGMTEAFF
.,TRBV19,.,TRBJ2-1,TGTGCCAGTAGACCTAGCGCTCCCTACAATGAGCAGTTCTTC,CASRPSAPYNEQFF
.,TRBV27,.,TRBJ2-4,TGTGCCAGCAGTTCCGGGACTTCATATTTAAACATTCAGTACTTC,CASSSGTSYLNIQYF
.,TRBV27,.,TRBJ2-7,TGTGCCGGGGGAACGGGACACCGCGAGCAGTACTTC,CAGGTGHREQYF
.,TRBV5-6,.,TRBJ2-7,TGTGCCAGCAGCTTGATGGGAGACCAGCAGTACTTC,CASSLMGDQQYF
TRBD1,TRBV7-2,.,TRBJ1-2,TGTGCCAGCAGCTCCGGGCAGGGGGCGGGTGGCTACACCTTC,CASSSGQGAGGYTF
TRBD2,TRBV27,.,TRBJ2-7,TGTGCCAGCAGGTGGACTAGCGGCACCTACGAGCAGTACTTC,CASRWTSGTYEQYF
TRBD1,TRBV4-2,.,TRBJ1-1,TGTGCCAGCAGCTCCTCCGACAGGGAGATCGCTGAAGCTTTCTTT,CASSSSDREIAEAFF
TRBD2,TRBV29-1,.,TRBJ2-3,TGCAGCGTTGCGGCGGGGGGGGGCACAGATACGCAGTATTTT,CSVAAGGGTDTQYF
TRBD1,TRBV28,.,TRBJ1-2,TGTGCCAGCAGACAAACAGGGGTAGTTGATGGCTACACCTTC,CASRQTGVVDGYTF
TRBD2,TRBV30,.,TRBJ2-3,TGTGCCTGGAGTGGTGGGACTAGCGGGCACACAGATACGCAGTATTTT,CAWSGGTSGHTDTQYF
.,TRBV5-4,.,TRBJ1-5,TGTGCCAGCAGCTTGGGCGGGGATCAGCCCCAGAATTTT,CASSLGGDQPQNF
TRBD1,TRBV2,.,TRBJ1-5,TGTGCCAGCAAGACCGGGACAGGGGTGACATACAATCAGCCCCAGCATTTT,CASKTGTGVTYNQPQHF
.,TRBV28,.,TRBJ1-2,TGTGCCGCACAAGCTAACTATGGCTACCCCTTC,CAAQANYGYPF
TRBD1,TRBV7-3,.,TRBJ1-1,TGTGCCAGCAGCTCGGGGACAGGGTGGTGGACTGAAGCTTTCTTT,CASSSGTGWWTEAFF
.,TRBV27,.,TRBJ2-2,TGTGCCAGCAGTTTTAACGGTTTAAACACCGGGGAGCTGTTTTTT,CASSFNGLNTGELFF
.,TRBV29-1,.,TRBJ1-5,TGCAGCGTCGAGCCGGGGATTAATCAGCCCCAGCATTTT,CSVEPGINQPQHF
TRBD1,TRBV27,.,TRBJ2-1,TGTGCCAGCAGTGGGGAAGGACAGGGGTCCTTCGGTCTGCAGTTCTTC,CASSGEGQGSFGLQFF
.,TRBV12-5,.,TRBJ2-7,TGTGCTAGTGGTTCCCACCCACGACATAGCGCCCGCTACGAGCAGTACTTC,CASGSHPRHSARYEQYF
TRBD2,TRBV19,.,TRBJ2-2,TGTGCCAGTAGTCGGACTAGGGTTACCTCGGGCACCGGGGAGCTGTTTTTT,CASSRTRVTSGTGELFF
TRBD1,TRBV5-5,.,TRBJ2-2,TGTGCCAGCAGCTCGGGGGACAGGGCCACCGGGGAGCTGTTTTTT,CASSSGDRATGELFF
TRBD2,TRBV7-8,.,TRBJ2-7,TGTGCCAGCAGCCCACGGACTAGCGGGGCCTACGAGCAGTACTTC,CASSPRTSGAYEQYF
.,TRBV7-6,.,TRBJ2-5,TGTGCCAGCAGCTTAGCCTTAGAGACCCAGTACTTC,CASSLALETQYF
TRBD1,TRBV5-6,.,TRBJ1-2,TGTGCCAGCAGCTTGGAAGGACAGGGGTATGAAGCCTATGGCTACACCTTC,CASSLEGQGYEAYGYTF